Presented here are 9 T cell receptor beta chains from one specimen sequenced in a study of shared clonotypes between healthy human individuals. The table came from immunoSEQ multiplex PCR; TCRdb's copy has only in-frame clones and leaves some out. The table has 650,000 to 700,000 clones, 90% seen once. Specimen: memory CD8+ T cells from PBMCs. Subset here: CD45RO+ cells pooled with CCR7-negative TemRA cells. The receptors come from a man aged 18-30 years in good health. Some clones in this sample may be carry-over from other donors' samples.

V usage is TRBV7-2 and J usage is TRBJ2-1; 7 bases are a match to TRBD1. The V gene's germline CDR1 is SGHTA and CDR2 FQGNSA. V dropped 4 bases and J dropped 8; count of bases not matched to a gene: 5. The CDR3 has 13 residues. CDR3 amino acids: CASSYRRGYEQFF. As DNA, the CDR3 is TGTGCCAGCAGCTATCGCAGGGGGTATGAGCAGTTCTTC.

The J gene is TRBJ2-1, the V gene TRBV7-9, with 12 bases that match TRBD2. Germline V gene lookup returns CDR1 SEHNR and CDR2 FQNEAQ (reference sequence). The CDR3 runs 15 residues. V lost 5 bases, J lost 4 bases, and 3 bases stayed unmatched. The CDR3: CASSITSGRYNEQFF. CDR3 DNA: TGTGCCAGCAGCATAACTAGCGGGAGGTACAATGAGCAGTTCTTC.

The DNA of the CDR3 is TGTGCCAGCAGCTGGGGACAGGGGACCAAAAACATTCAGTACTTC. Translation gives CASSWGQGTKNIQYF. This chain connects TRBV5-4 to TRBJ2-4, with 10 bases matching TRBD1. The CDR3 loop spans 15 amino acids. The germline CDR1 and CDR2 sequences are SGHNT and YYREEE (reference sequence). Trimming cost V 3 bases and J 2 bases; bases outside gene matches: 2.

V usage is TRBV19 and J usage is TRBJ1-1; 9 bases are shared with TRBD1. Germline CDR1 LNHDA, CDR2 SQIVND (reference sequence). J gave up 3 bases and V 9 bases, and 5 bases lay outside the gene matches. There are 13 residues in the CDR3. Here the CDR3 DNA reads TGTGCCAGCAGACAGGGGGGGGACACTGAAGCTTTCTTT. Translated: CASRQGGDTEAFF. Variable domain in full (rest from reference TRBV19 and TRBJ1-1): DGGITQSPKYLFRKEGQNVTLSCEQNLNHDAMYWYRQDPGQGLRLIYYSQIVNDFQKGDIAEGYSVSREKKESFPLTVTSAQKNPTAFYLCASRQGGDTEAFFGQGTRLTVV.

The genes are TRBV4-2 and TRBJ2-7; 8 bases agree with TRBD2. Germline V gene data show CDR1 as LGHNA and CDR2 as YNFKEQ. The CDR3 contains 14 residues. The junction had 11 bases not matched to a gene; V was cut back by 7 bases and J by 6 bases. CDR3 protein: CASTPGLVKGEQYF. Written as DNA, the CDR3 is TGTGCCAGCACTCCGGGACTAGTTAAGGGCGAGCAGTACTTC.

The chain recombines TRBV27 with TRBJ2-1, with 9 bases lining up with TRBD2. The CDR3 is 16 residues long. With 6 bases clipped from V and 0 bases from J, the junction kept 6 bases outside the gene matches. Germline V gene lookup returns CDR1 MNHEY and CDR2 SMNVEV (reference sequence). This chain's CDR3 is CASSRLAASSYNEQFF. The CDR3 DNA sequence: TGTGCCAGCAGCAGACTAGCGGCAAGCTCCTACAATGAGCAGTTCTTC.

The sample holds one count of this clone. This chain uses TRBV9 with TRBJ2-1, with 7 nucleotides matching TRBD2. This CDR3 spans 15 amino acids. Germline-derived CDR1 and CDR2 are SGDLS and YYNGEE. V shed 2 bases and J 7 bases; nucleotides not matched to a gene: 9. CDR3 in amino acids: CASSVIGLAENEQFF. CDR3 nucleotides: TGTGCCAGCAGCGTCATAGGGCTAGCGGAGAATGAGCAGTTCTTC.

This clone appeared a single time. The V call is TRBV7-9, the J call TRBJ2-7; possibly TRBD1 for D (8 bases). In germline, CDR1 is SEHNR, CDR2 FQNEAQ (reference sequence). V lost 10 bases and J 4 bases, leaving 23 bases between the germline ends. The CDR3 loop spans 15 amino acids. The CDR3 bases are TGTGCCACGGGCAAAGTAGGACAGGGAGGGTACGAGCAGTACTTC. Translating it yields CATGKVGQGGYEQYF.

The chain carries TRBV5-3 and TRBJ2-5; 11 nucleotides line up with TRBD2. TRBV5-3 carries the ORF label, with uncertain function. The length of the CDR3 is 17 residues. The V gene end was trimmed by 4 bases and the J gene end by 4 bases; junction bases not matched to a gene: 12. The CDR3 protein is CARSPQTSGTLRETQYF. The CDR3 nucleotides read TGTGCCAGAAGCCCCCAGACTAGCGGGACCTTGAGAGAGACCCAGTACTTC.